This passage covers 8 T cell receptor beta chains from one sample sequenced in a study of response to subunit inactivated influenza vaccine. Using its own MiXCR run on the RT-PCR reads, TCRdb lists one record per CDR3 protein. In the table there are a few hundred thousand distinct CDR3 sequences, 6.5% to 8% of which are singletons. The source was PBMCs from blood, collected roughly 24 months after vaccination. These receptors were collected from a man between 50 and 70 years old who received an inactivated influenza vaccine.

This clonotype was seen a few times. V gene TRBV20-1 combines with J gene TRBJ2-3; 9 bases are shared with TRBD2. The CDR3 sequence is 18 residues long. Unmatched junction bases numbered 15, after V lost 5 bases and J lost 0 bases. Germline V gene lookup returns CDR1 DFQATT and CDR2 SNEGSKA (reference sequence). The CDR3 loop reads CSASSGILTSSSTDTQYF. DNA for the CDR3: TGCAGTGCTTCTAGCGGGATATTGACTTCATCTAGCACAGATACGCAGTATTTT.

This clonotype was seen at least ten times. The V and J genes are TRBV20-1 and TRBJ2-1; a weak D match, TRBD2 (6 bases). CDR1 and CDR2 (germline): DFQATT, SNEGSKA (reference sequence). This CDR3 spans 16 amino acids. V lost 0 bases and J 4 bases, leaving 16 bases between the germline ends. The CDR3 sequence: CSARDPSGRGYNEQFF. The CDR3 coding sequence is TGCAGTGCTAGAGATCCCAGCGGTCGGGGGTACAATGAGCAGTTCTTC.

This clonotype was counted only a few times. The chain employs TRBV5-6 and TRBJ2-1; D is possibly TRBD1 or TRBD2 (6 bases each). Germline values: CDR1 SGHDT, CDR2 YYEEEE. This CDR3 contains 13 residues. V dropped 0 bases and J dropped 14 bases, with 15 bases sitting between them. CDR3 sequence: CASSLAHRGPEFF. CDR3 DNA: TGTGCCAGCAGCTTGGCTCACCGGGGGCCCGAGTTCTTC.

The CDR3 spells CASSFGGGPNEQFF. The CDR3 DNA sequence: TGTGCCAGCAGTTTCGGTGGCGGGCCTAATGAGCAGTTCTTC. The chain employs TRBV12-3 or TRBV12-4 and TRBJ2-1, with D possibly TRBD2 on 5 matching bases. The ends were cut back, 3 bases at V and 7 bases at J, with 13 bases in the middle. This CDR3 spans 14 amino acids.

This clonotype was counted ten times or more. This chain links TRBV27 with TRBJ2-3, with D maybe TRBD2 (5 bases). V gave up 5 bases and J gave up 2 bases, with 11 bases separating them. CDR3 size: 14 residues. Germline V gene lookup returns CDR1 MNHEY and CDR2 SMNVEV (reference sequence). Written as DNA, the CDR3 is TGTGCCAGCAGTCTAAGACTAACCACAGATACGCAGTATTTT. This codes for CASSLRLTTDTQYF.

This clonotype was seen repeatedly, ten times or more. The chain links TRBV25-1 to TRBJ1-2; D may be TRBD1 (5 bases). This CDR3 is 16 amino acids long. V lost 3 bases to trimming and J lost 1 base, with 15 bases between them. The germline CDR1 and CDR2 sequences are MGHDK and SYGVNS. CDR3 in amino acids: CASSDQGHRRNYGYTF. CDR3 nucleotide sequence: TGTGCCAGCAGTGATCAAGGACATAGGCGTAACTATGGCTACACCTTC.

This clonotype was found many times. The chain has TRBV12-3 or TRBV12-4 and TRBJ1-6; unclear D gene. The CDR3 runs to 13 residues. V dropped 7 bases and J dropped 15 bases, with 19 bases sitting between them. CDR3 DNA: TGTGCCAGCACCCAACGGGGTCAAGGCTACCTCCACTTT. Translation gives CASTQRGQGYLHF.

This clonotype was seen a few times. V gene TRBV27 combines with J gene TRBJ1-1; a weak D match, TRBD1 (5 bases). Trimming pared 4 bases from V and 5 bases from J, leaving 20 bases between. The CDR3 totals 16 residues. The germline CDR1 and CDR2 sequences are MNHEY and SMNVEV (reference sequence). The CDR3 coding sequence is TGTGCCAGCAGTTACACTCCGGCAGGGCCAGGTACTGAAGCTTTCTTT. Its protein is CASSYTPAGPGTEAFF.